This T cell receptor beta chain was documented in a study of a mutant IDH1 vaccine in newly diagnosed glioma. Study as a whole: The earlier regimen, radiotherapy, temozolomide, or both, was most often both. The study held visit V12 at week 35 and visit V13 at week 47. Findings of the study overall: Vaccination induced immune responses in approximately 94% of patients.

Time point described: week 35, safety follow-up. Vaccinated patients received 300 ug of mutant IDH1 20-mer peptide per dose, with topical imiquimod. Generated by immunoSEQ multiplex PCR, the TCRdb table keeps only in-frame clones and is missing some. This table has approximately 45,000 clones, 70% to 90% appearing once. The germline gives CDR1 SGHTA, CDR2 FQGNSA. The CDR3 runs to 14 residues. The ends were cut back, 1 base at V and 5 bases at J, with 11 bases in the middle. A note on this clone: What it binds is not known.

Sequences were derived from PBMCs, sampled from a glioma patient whose treatment included an IDH1 peptide vaccine. The V and J genes are TRBV7-2 and TRBJ1-1; tentatively, D is TRBD1 (5 bases). The TCR originated in a woman in her thirties or forties with glioma. CDR3 region: CASSLVAGPTEAFF. DNA of the CDR3: TGTGCCAGCAGCTTAGTCGCGGGGCCAACTGAAGCTTTCTTT.